Listed below are T cell receptor beta chains from one sample, sequenced in a study of T cells after yellow fever vaccination. Each CDR3 protein gets one entry after TCRdb re-called the 5' RACE reads with MiXCR. The repertoire holds some 300,000 distinct CDR3 sequences, with around 4% as singletons. Sequencing used PBMCs, obtained on the day of the yellow fever booster vaccination. The source of these receptors is a man in his late teens or twenties who received the YFV17D yellow fever vaccine. Each CDR3 is given with its conserved first and last residue. The D gene is left open where the match is weak. Size tells how often a clone was seen (once, few, many) or the class of an expanded clone, and some rows leave it out.

D gene: .
clone size: many
J gene: TRBJ1-1
V gene: TRBV28
CDR3 protein: CASSLIWGARNTEAFF
CDR3 DNA: TGTGCCAGCAGTTTAATTTGGGGGGCCCGGAACACTGAAGCTTTCTTT

D gene: .
clone size: few
J gene: TRBJ1-5
V gene: TRBV2
CDR3 protein: CASSTNQPQHF
CDR3 DNA: TGTGCCAGCAGTACAAATCAGCCCCAGCATTTT

D gene: TRBD1
clone size: few
J gene: TRBJ1-5
V gene: TRBV24-1
CDR3 protein: CATSDSGTGTEPQHF
CDR3 DNA: TGTGCCACCAGTGATTCCGGGACAGGGACGGAGCCCCAGCATTTT

D gene: TRBD2
clone size: .
J gene: TRBJ2-2
V gene: TRBV6-6
CDR3 protein: CASRTTSGGGGELFF
CDR3 DNA: TGTGCCAGCAGGACGACTAGCGGGGGAGGGGGGGAGCTGTTTTTT

D gene: .
clone size: many
J gene: TRBJ1-5
V gene: TRBV6-5
CDR3 protein: CASSYRGSRNQPQHF
CDR3 DNA: TGTGCCAGCAGTTACAGGGGATCCCGCAATCAGCCCCAGCATTTT

D gene: .
clone size: .
J gene: TRBJ1-1
V gene: TRBV12-3/TRBV12-4
CDR3 protein: CASNGWVNTEAFF
CDR3 DNA: TGTGCCAGCAACGGCTGGGTGAACACTGAAGCTTTCTTT

D gene: .
clone size: many
J gene: TRBJ2-2
V gene: TRBV7-3
CDR3 protein: CASSLIGTANTGELFF
CDR3 DNA: TGTGCCAGCAGCTTAATAGGGACGGCAAACACCGGGGAGCTGTTTTTT

D gene: .
clone size: many
J gene: TRBJ1-6
V gene: TRBV7-9
CDR3 protein: CASSRGESPLHF
CDR3 DNA: TGTGCCAGCAGCCGAGGGGAATCACCCCTCCACTTT

D gene: TRBD1
clone size: .
J gene: TRBJ2-2
V gene: TRBV4-1
CDR3 protein: CASSQPGGSGELFF
CDR3 DNA: TGCGCCAGCAGCCAGCCAGGGGGCTCCGGGGAGCTGTTTTTT

D gene: TRBD2
clone size: many
J gene: TRBJ2-1
V gene: TRBV4-1
CDR3 protein: CASSQTSGAAGEQFF
CDR3 DNA: TGCGCCAGCAGCCAAACTAGCGGGGCCGCAGGTGAGCAGTTCTTC

D gene: TRBD1
clone size: many
J gene: TRBJ2-1
V gene: TRBV5-5
CDR3 protein: CASSMYRGTYNEQFF
CDR3 DNA: TGTGCCAGCAGCATGTACAGGGGGACCTACAATGAGCAGTTCTTC

D gene: TRBD2
clone size: many
J gene: TRBJ2-3
V gene: TRBV20-1
CDR3 protein: CSARAGLAPDTQYF
CDR3 DNA: TGCAGTGCTAGGGCGGGACTAGCGCCAGATACGCAGTATTTT

D gene: .
clone size: few
J gene: TRBJ2-5
V gene: TRBV5-1
CDR3 protein: CASSQHWGRETQYF
CDR3 DNA: TGCGCCAGCAGCCAGCACTGGGGCCGAGAGACCCAGTACTTC

D gene: .
clone size: few
J gene: TRBJ1-1
V gene: TRBV11-2
CDR3 protein: CASSLESAFF
CDR3 DNA: TGTGCCAGCAGCTTAGAAAGCGCTTTCTTT

D gene: .
clone size: many
J gene: TRBJ2-3
V gene: TRBV20-1
CDR3 protein: CSARDSFGDTQYF
CDR3 DNA: TGCAGTGCTAGAGATTCGTTCGGGGATACGCAGTATTTT

D gene: .
clone size: many
J gene: TRBJ1-3
V gene: TRBV29-1
CDR3 protein: CSVVSGGRSGNTIYF
CDR3 DNA: TGCAGCGTTGTATCCGGGGGTCGCTCTGGAAACACCATATATTTT

D gene: .
clone size: many
J gene: TRBJ2-1
V gene: TRBV7-9
CDR3 protein: CASSHTGMENEQFF
CDR3 DNA: TGTGCCAGCAGTCATACCGGGATGGAGAATGAGCAGTTCTTC

D gene: .
clone size: few
J gene: TRBJ2-1
V gene: TRBV5-4
CDR3 protein: CASSRGGVSSYNEQFF
CDR3 DNA: TGTGCCAGCAGCCGGGGCGGGGTCAGCTCCTACAATGAGCAGTTCTTC

D gene: .
clone size: few
J gene: TRBJ2-1
V gene: TRBV20-1
CDR3 protein: CSARWQSNEQFF
CDR3 DNA: TGCAGTGCTAGATGGCAGTCCAATGAGCAGTTCTTC

D gene: .
clone size: few
J gene: TRBJ2-3
V gene: TRBV20-1
CDR3 protein: CSARLRTDTQYF
CDR3 DNA: TGCAGTGCTCGACTACGCACAGATACGCAGTATTTT

D gene: TRBD2
clone size: .
J gene: TRBJ2-5
V gene: TRBV7-7
CDR3 protein: CASSLGVGTGGQETQYF
CDR3 DNA: TGTGCTAGCAGCCTCGGGGTCGGAACGGGGGGGCAAGAGACCCAGTACTTC

D gene: .
clone size: few
J gene: TRBJ1-5
V gene: TRBV20-1
CDR3 protein: CSATQTRGAYSNQPQHF
CDR3 DNA: TGCAGTGCTACTCAAACCAGGGGAGCTTATAGCAATCAGCCCCAGCATTTT

D gene: .
clone size: .
J gene: TRBJ1-2
V gene: TRBV19
CDR3 protein: CASSIMVRPNYGYTF
CDR3 DNA: TGTGCCAGTAGCATAATGGTCAGGCCTAACTATGGCTACACCTTC

D gene: TRBD1
clone size: few
J gene: TRBJ1-4
V gene: TRBV12-3/TRBV12-4
CDR3 protein: CASFGRGGGREKLFF
CDR3 DNA: TGTGCCAGCTTCGGAAGAGGGGGCGGCCGGGAAAAACTGTTTTTT

D gene: .
clone size: many
J gene: TRBJ2-1
V gene: TRBV10-2
CDR3 protein: CASSDLVEQFF
CDR3 DNA: TGCGCCAGCAGTGATCTAGTTGAGCAGTTCTTC

D gene: .
clone size: many
J gene: TRBJ2-7
V gene: TRBV6-6
CDR3 protein: CASSNGESSYEQYF
CDR3 DNA: TGTGCCAGCAGTAACGGGGAGAGCTCCTACGAGCAGTACTTC

D gene: TRBD2
clone size: many
J gene: TRBJ2-2
V gene: TRBV20-1
CDR3 protein: CSAPRTSGNTGELFF
CDR3 DNA: TGCAGTGCGCCAAGGACTAGCGGTAACACCGGGGAGCTGTTTTTT

D gene: .
clone size: .
J gene: TRBJ1-1
V gene: TRBV7-9
CDR3 protein: CASRPPRFGGNTEAFF
CDR3 DNA: TGTGCCAGCAGGCCCCCCAGGTTCGGGGGAAACACTGAAGCTTTCTTT

D gene: .
clone size: few
J gene: TRBJ2-5
V gene: TRBV7-6
CDR3 protein: CASSLSRSQTQYF
CDR3 DNA: TGTGCCAGCAGCTTATCCCGATCTCAGACCCAGTACTTC

D gene: TRBD2
clone size: few
J gene: TRBJ2-7
V gene: TRBV4-1
CDR3 protein: CASSQTSAYEQYF
CDR3 DNA: TGCGCCAGCAGCCAGACTAGCGCATACGAGCAGTACTTC

D gene: .
clone size: .
J gene: TRBJ1-1
V gene: TRBV2
CDR3 protein: CASSGDRAAITEAFF
CDR3 DNA: TGTGCCAGCAGTGGCGACCGGGCGGCGATCACTGAAGCTTTCTTT

D gene: .
clone size: .
J gene: TRBJ2-7
V gene: TRBV6-5
CDR3 protein: CASRPLGVSDYEQYF
CDR3 DNA: TGTGCCAGCAGACCCTTAGGGGTTTCTGACTACGAGCAGTACTTC

D gene: TRBD2
clone size: many
J gene: TRBJ2-3
V gene: TRBV7-3
CDR3 protein: CASSPRLAGGPDTQYF
CDR3 DNA: TGTGCCAGCAGCCCCCGACTAGCGGGGGGGCCAGATACGCAGTATTTT

D gene: TRBD1
clone size: many
J gene: TRBJ1-1
V gene: TRBV7-9
CDR3 protein: CASSATGRPAFF
CDR3 DNA: TGTGCCAGCAGCGCGACAGGGAGGCCAGCTTTCTTT

D gene: .
clone size: many
J gene: TRBJ2-7
V gene: TRBV29-1
CDR3 protein: CSVRMRGRDLEQYF
CDR3 DNA: TGCAGCGTTCGAATGCGGGGCAGGGACTTGGAGCAGTACTTC

D gene: .
clone size: .
J gene: TRBJ2-1
V gene: TRBV4-3
CDR3 protein: CASSQDRTQADPQFF
CDR3 DNA: TGCGCCAGCAGCCAAGATCGGACCCAAGCGGACCCGCAGTTCTTC

D gene: .
clone size: few
J gene: TRBJ1-2
V gene: TRBV6-6
CDR3 protein: CASGLDGGINYGYTF
CDR3 DNA: TGTGCCAGCGGTTTGGACGGGGGAATTAACTATGGCTACACCTTC

D gene: .
clone size: .
J gene: TRBJ2-7
V gene: TRBV10-3
CDR3 protein: CAISDGGSAYEQYF
CDR3 DNA: TGTGCCATCAGTGACGGGGGCAGCGCCTACGAGCAGTACTTC

D gene: .
clone size: few
J gene: TRBJ2-5
V gene: TRBV20-1
CDR3 protein: CSARSGGGTQETQYF
CDR3 DNA: TGCAGTGCTAGATCGGGTGGCGGGACCCAAGAGACCCAGTACTTC

D gene: .
clone size: many
J gene: TRBJ1-4
V gene: TRBV5-1
CDR3 protein: CASKPRTATNEKLFF
CDR3 DNA: TGCGCCAGCAAACCCCGGACAGCAACTAATGAAAAACTGTTTTTT

D gene: TRBD1
clone size: many
J gene: TRBJ2-3
V gene: TRBV20-1
CDR3 protein: CRATGGSTDTQYF
CDR3 DNA: TGCAGGGCTACAGGGGGAAGCACAGATACGCAGTATTTT

D gene: TRBD1
clone size: many
J gene: TRBJ2-2
V gene: TRBV10-3
CDR3 protein: CAISFVGQGLTGELFF
CDR3 DNA: TGTGCCATCAGCTTCGTGGGACAGGGTTTAACCGGGGAGCTGTTTTTT

D gene: TRBD1
clone size: few
J gene: TRBJ2-1
V gene: TRBV5-1
CDR3 protein: CASSLKGKGQGEDEQFF
CDR3 DNA: TGCGCCAGCAGCTTGAAAGGAAAAGGACAGGGAGAGGATGAGCAGTTCTTC

D gene: .
clone size: .
J gene: TRBJ1-4
V gene: TRBV28
CDR3 protein: CASSVTRDEKLFF
CDR3 DNA: TGTGCCAGCAGTGTAACCCGGGATGAAAAACTGTTTTTT

D gene: .
clone size: .
J gene: TRBJ1-1
V gene: TRBV5-5
CDR3 protein: CASSLGGYRANTEAFF
CDR3 DNA: TGTGCCAGCAGCTTGGGGGGCTACAGGGCGAACACTGAAGCTTTCTTT

D gene: TRBD1
clone size: many
J gene: TRBJ2-7
V gene: TRBV11-2
CDR3 protein: CASSLGRGQGKYEQYF
CDR3 DNA: TGTGCCAGCAGCTTAGGAAGGGGACAGGGGAAATACGAGCAGTACTTC

D gene: .
clone size: .
J gene: TRBJ1-5
V gene: TRBV15
CDR3 protein: CATSRDQGIGQPQHF
CDR3 DNA: TGTGCCACCAGCAGAGATCAGGGAATCGGTCAGCCCCAGCATTTT

D gene: TRBD1
clone size: .
J gene: TRBJ1-4
V gene: TRBV4-1
CDR3 protein: CASSQEQGAANEKLFF
CDR3 DNA: TGCGCCAGCAGCCAAGAACAGGGGGCGGCTAATGAAAAACTGTTTTTT

D gene: .
clone size: many
J gene: TRBJ1-5
V gene: TRBV30
CDR3 protein: CAWSGGQGRQPQHF
CDR3 DNA: TGTGCCTGGAGTGGGGGTCAGGGCCGGCAGCCCCAGCATTTT

D gene: .
clone size: .
J gene: TRBJ1-6
V gene: TRBV5-1
CDR3 protein: CASSPTLGGAVNSPLHF
CDR3 DNA: TGCGCCAGCAGCCCCACGTTGGGGGGCGCCGTCAATTCACCCCTCCACTTT

D gene: TRBD1
clone size: .
J gene: TRBJ2-2
V gene: TRBV7-6
CDR3 protein: CASSLMGQTTGELFF
CDR3 DNA: TGTGCCAGCAGCTTAATGGGACAGACCACCGGGGAGCTGTTTTTT

D gene: TRBD2
clone size: few
J gene: TRBJ2-3
V gene: TRBV7-3
CDR3 protein: CASSQGLVMGADTQYF
CDR3 DNA: TGTGCCAGCAGCCAGGGACTAGTGATGGGGGCAGATACGCAGTATTTT

D gene: .
clone size: many
J gene: TRBJ2-2
V gene: TRBV5-1
CDR3 protein: CATTQGTNTGELFF
CDR3 DNA: TGCGCCACGACGCAGGGAACGAACACCGGGGAGCTGTTTTTT

D gene: .
clone size: many
J gene: TRBJ2-1
V gene: TRBV3-1
CDR3 protein: CASSPLVYGASSYNEQFF
CDR3 DNA: TGTGCCAGCAGCCCACTGGTTTATGGCGCCAGCTCCTACAATGAGCAGTTCTTC

D gene: .
clone size: .
J gene: TRBJ2-7
V gene: TRBV20-1
CDR3 protein: CSASSGANYEQYF
CDR3 DNA: TGCAGTGCTAGTTCAGGGGCTAACTACGAGCAGTACTTC